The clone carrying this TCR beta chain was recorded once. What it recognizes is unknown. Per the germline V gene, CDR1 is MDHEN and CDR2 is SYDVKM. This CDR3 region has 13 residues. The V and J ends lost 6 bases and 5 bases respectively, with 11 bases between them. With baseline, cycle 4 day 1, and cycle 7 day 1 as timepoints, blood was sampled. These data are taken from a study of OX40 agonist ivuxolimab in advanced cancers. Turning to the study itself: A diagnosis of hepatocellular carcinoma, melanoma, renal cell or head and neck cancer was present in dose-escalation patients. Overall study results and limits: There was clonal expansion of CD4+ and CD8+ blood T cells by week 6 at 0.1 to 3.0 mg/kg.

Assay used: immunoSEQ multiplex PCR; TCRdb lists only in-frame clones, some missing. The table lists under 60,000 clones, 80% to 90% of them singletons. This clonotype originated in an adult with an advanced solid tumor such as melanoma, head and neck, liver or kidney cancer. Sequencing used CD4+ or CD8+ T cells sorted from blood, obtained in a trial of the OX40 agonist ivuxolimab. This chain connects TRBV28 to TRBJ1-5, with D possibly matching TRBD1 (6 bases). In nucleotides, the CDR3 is TGTGCCAGCAGCCCTGACAGGTATCAGCCCCAGCATTTT. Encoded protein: CASSPDRYQPQHF.